Presented here are 25 T cell receptor beta chains from one specimen sequenced in a study of yellow fever vaccine responses in identical twins. MiXCR, run by TCRdb on the RT-PCR reads, gives a single entry per CDR3 protein. The sample lists 4,000 to 6,000 distinct CDR3 sequences, just under 90% occurring once. The sample here was T cells from blood (PBMCs), unsorted or a sorted subset (not recorded which), taken before or after yellow fever vaccination (not recorded which). These receptors were collected from a woman in her late teens or twenties who received the yellow fever vaccine.

This chain uses TRBV29-1 with TRBJ2-7; maybe TRBD2 (6 bases). From germline, CDR1 is SQVTM and CDR2 ANQGSEA. CDR3 length: 12 amino acids. V gave up 4 bases and J gave up 1 base, with 8 bases separating them. CDR3: CSVGAGSYEQYF. In DNA form, the CDR3 reads TGCAGCGTTGGGGCGGGGTCCTACGAGCAGTACTTC.

This clonotype was seen more than once but under ten times. The chain carries TRBV7-9 and TRBJ1-2; no reliable D call. V lost 4 bases to trimming and J lost 4 bases, with 10 bases between them. From germline, CDR1 is SEHNR and CDR2 FQNEAQ (reference sequence). This CDR3 has 13 amino acids. CDR3: CASSSQEFYGYTF. As DNA, the CDR3 is TGTGCCAGCAGCTCCCAGGAGTTCTATGGCTACACCTTC.

The rearrangement uses TRBV25-1 and TRBJ2-7, with 8 bases fitting TRBD1. The germline V gene has CDR1 MGHDK and CDR2 SYGVNS. This CDR3 contains 14 residues. V shed 2 bases and J 6 bases; nucleotides not matched to a gene: 6. The CDR3 DNA sequence: TGTGCCAGCAGTGAACACAGGGGGAAGGGCGAGCAGTACTTC. Encoded protein: CASSEHRGKGEQYF.

This rearrangement joins TRBV7-2 to TRBJ2-2; D is ambiguous. This CDR3 spans 14 amino acids. Germline lookup yields CDR1 SGHTA and CDR2 FQGNSA. V dropped 5 bases and J dropped 2 bases, with 9 bases sitting between them. CDR3: CASSVSVNTGELFF. CDR3 DNA sequence: TGTGCCAGCAGCGTTTCAGTCAACACCGGGGAGCTGTTTTTT.

This chain uses TRBV20-1 with TRBJ2-1; no reliable D call. The germline gives CDR1 DFQATT, CDR2 SNEGSKA (reference sequence). The CDR3 sequence is 12 residues long. Trimming left V 0 bases short and J 9 bases short, with 9 bases between. The CDR3 sequence: CSARDTSLEQFF. The CDR3 coding sequence is TGCAGTGCTAGAGATACCTCGCTTGAGCAGTTCTTC.

This clonotype was counted between two and nine times. The gene calls are TRBV6-1 and TRBJ1-4, with a weak D call TRBD1 (6 bases). Germline V gene sequence: CDR1 MNHNS, CDR2 SASEGT. Trimming took 6 bases from V and 7 from J, leaving 18 bases between them. The CDR3 consists of 15 residues. The CDR3 here is CASSKNGGQAEKLFF. Here the CDR3 DNA reads TGTGCCAGCAGCAAGAACGGGGGACAAGCTGAAAAACTGTTTTTT.

V gene TRBV4-3 combines with J gene TRBJ2-2, with TRBD2 as a possible D gene (6 bases). Trimming shortened V by 0 bases and J by 3 bases, and 11 bases separated the two germline ends. The germline V gene has CDR1 LGHNA and CDR2 YSLEER. The length of the CDR3 is 16 residues. The CDR3 coding sequence is TGCGCCAGCAGCCAAGATAGCGGAGACTACACCGGGGAGCTGTTTTTT. This translates into CASSQDSGDYTGELFF.

This chain joins TRBV18 and TRBJ1-1, with D hard to call. Between the trimmed V and J ends, which lost 3 bases and 7 bases, there was a span of 6 bases. In germline, CDR1 is KGHSH, CDR2 LQKENI. This CDR3 has 11 amino acids. The CDR3 DNA reads as TGTGCCAGCTCACCTCAGAATGAAGCTTTCTTT. This translates into CASSPQNEAFF.

In regard to this clonotype: Sequence at one end of the junction differs from germline and may be a read error. This rearrangement joins TRBV11-3 to TRBJ2-3; D unclear. Germline loops: CDR1 SGHNT, CDR2 YENEEA. The CDR3 covers 12 residues. This chain's CDR3 is CASSLDVRRYIF. The DNA for the CDR3 is TGTGCCAGCAGCTTAGACGTACGTCGTTATATATTT.

The rearrangement links TRBV19 to TRBJ2-1; D gene unclear. This CDR3 is built from 11 residues. Germline assignment: CDR1 LNHDA and CDR2 SQIVND (reference sequence). V was clipped by 5 bases and J by 6 bases, with 5 bases between them. The CDR3 spells CASSVSNEQFF. The CDR3 DNA reads as TGTGCCAGTAGTGTGAGCAATGAGCAGTTCTTC.

This clonotype was recorded only once. The rearrangement uses TRBV6-1 and TRBJ2-1; 12 nucleotides match TRBD2. The germline gives CDR1 MNHNS, CDR2 SASEGT. V lost 1 base to trimming and J lost 6 bases; unmatched junction nucleotides: 4. The CDR3 consists of 16 residues. CDR3 loop: CASSEVGLAGSNEQFF. The CDR3 DNA reads TGTGCCAGCAGTGAAGTTGGACTAGCGGGAAGCAATGAGCAGTTCTTC.

The gene calls are TRBV19 and TRBJ2-1; possible D gene TRBD2, 6 bases. The CDR3 covers 12 residues. In germline, CDR1 is LNHDA, CDR2 SQIVND (reference sequence). Deletions cut 8 bases from V and 8 bases from J, with 13 bases between. The CDR3 nucleotides read TGTGCCAGTTCATGGGGGGTCTATGAGCAGTTCTTC. This sequence encodes CASSWGVYEQFF. Together with reference TRBV19 and TRBJ2-1, the CDR3 gives the full variable domain: DGGITQSPKYLFRKEGQNVTLSCEQNLNHDAMYWYRQDPGQGLRLIYYSQIVNDFQKGDIAEGYSVSREKKESFPLTVTSAQKNPTAFYLCASSWGVYEQFFGPGTRLTVL.

Only a few counts were recorded for this clonotype. This sequence joins TRBV6-1 and TRBJ1-5; D is undetermined. Germline CDR1 and CDR2: MNHNS and SASEGT. The CDR3 is 13 residues long. V lost 2 bases, J lost 3 bases, and 5 bases lay in between. The CDR3 here is CASSETPNQPQHF. DNA for the CDR3: TGTGCCAGCAGTGAAACACCCAATCAGCCCCAGCATTTT.

The gene calls are TRBV15 and TRBJ2-1; TRBD2 is a possible D gene (6 bases). The CDR3 is 14 amino acids. Germline-derived CDR1 and CDR2 are LNHNV and YYDKDF (reference sequence). Trimming stripped 5 bases from V and 0 bases from J, with 8 bases between. This CDR3 is CATSRRGSYNEQFF. The CDR3, as DNA: TGTGCCACCAGCCGGCGGGGCTCCTACAATGAGCAGTTCTTC. The variable domain in full, completed from reference TRBV15 and TRBJ2-1, reads DAMVIQNPRYQVTQFGKPVTLSCSQTLNHNVMYWYQQKSSQAPKLLFHYYDKDFNNEADTPDNFQSRRPNTSFCFLDIRSPGLGDTAMYLCATSRRGSYNEQFFGPGTRLTVL.

The V and J genes are TRBV29-1 and TRBJ2-7, with TRBD2 identical over 11 bases. Germline CDR1 reads SQVTM; CDR2 reads ANQGSEA. This CDR3 contains 12 residues. V was pared by 1 base and J by 7 bases, with 0 bases of the junction left unmatched. The CDR3 sequence is CSVEGLAGEQYF. The CDR3 nucleotides read TGCAGCGTTGAAGGACTAGCGGGGGAGCAGTACTTC.

The chain links TRBV5-1 to TRBJ2-5; TRBD2 matches at 7 bases. This CDR3 is 14 amino acids long. Germline trimming cut 4 bases from V and 3 bases from J; bases unmatched to any gene: 6. Germline CDR1 reads SGHRS; CDR2 reads YFSETQ. The CDR3 sequence is CASSRDYEKETQYF. As DNA, the CDR3 is TGCGCCAGCAGCCGGGACTACGAAAAAGAGACCCAGTACTTC.

The chain is built from TRBV2 and TRBJ2-7, with D possibly matching TRBD2 (5 bases). Trimming pared 4 bases from V and 6 bases from J, leaving 16 bases between. This CDR3 is built from 14 residues. Per germline, CDR1 SNHLY and CDR2 FYNNEI. The chain's CDR3 is CASSVTPEGSEQYF. CDR3 DNA: TGTGCCAGCAGTGTGACGCCGGAAGGGAGCGAGCAGTACTTC.

Comments on this clonotype: At one end the junction does not follow the germline gene, possibly because of a read error. J is TRBJ2-3 and V is TRBV5-6; D might be TRBD1 (6 bases). The CDR3 length is 15 residues. Germline V CDR1 and CDR2: SGHDT, YYEEEE. CDR3: CASSKPRGITVTQYF. The DNA of the CDR3 is TGTGCCAGCAGCAAACCCAGGGGAATCACAGTTACGCAGTATTTT. Variable domain in full (rest from reference TRBV5-6 and TRBJ2-3): DAGVTQSPTHLIKTRGQQVTLRCSPKSGHDTVSWYQQALGQGPQFIFQYYEEEERQRGNFPDRFSGHQFPNYSSELNVNALLLGDSALYLCASSKPRGITVTQYFGPGTRLTVL.

V is TRBV6-4 and J is TRBJ1-6; D is unclear. Germline V gene sequence: CDR1 MRHNA, CDR2 SNTAGT. Trimming stripped 6 bases from V and 0 bases from J, with 15 bases between. CDR3 length: 17 amino acids. The CDR3, as DNA: TGTGCCAGCAGAGACCGCTGTGGGAGCTCCTATAATTCACCCCTCCACTTT. This codes for CASRDRCGSSYNSPLHF.

V gene TRBV12-3 or TRBV12-4 combines with J gene TRBJ2-3, with D possibly being TRBD2 (6 bases). Trimming pared 6 bases from V and 2 bases from J, leaving 12 bases between. The CDR3 covers 14 residues. CDR3 amino acids: CASRGGGYTDTQYF. As DNA, the CDR3 is TGTGCCAGCAGGGGAGGAGGGTACACAGATACGCAGTATTTT.

The rearrangement links TRBV29-1 to TRBJ2-1; D uncertain. In germline, CDR1 is SQVTM, CDR2 ANQGSEA. V gave up 2 bases and J gave up 4 bases, with 15 bases separating them. The CDR3 totals 15 residues. CDR3 sequence: CSVERVGQAYNEQFF. The DNA for the CDR3 is TGCAGCGTTGAACGGGTCGGGCAGGCTTACAATGAGCAGTTCTTC.

V is TRBV2 and J is TRBJ2-1, with 8 nucleotides matching TRBD1. The CDR3 totals 14 residues. Germline V gene data show CDR1 as SNHLY and CDR2 as FYNNEI. Trimming took 3 bases from V and 9 from J; bases not matched to a gene: 7. The CDR3, as DNA: TGTGCCAGCAGTGAGGCCAGGGGGCAGAGTGAGCAGTTCTTC. The encoded protein is CASSEARGQSEQFF.

The chain employs TRBV2 and TRBJ1-3; maybe TRBD1 (5 bases). Trimming removed 3 bases from V and 0 bases from J, with 15 bases in between. The germline V gene encodes CDR1 SNHLY and CDR2 FYNNEI. The CDR3 extends over 17 amino acids. CDR3 DNA: TGTGCCAGCAGTGATCGAGGGGTCCTCCGCTCTGGAAACACCATATATTTT. The encoded protein is CASSDRGVLRSGNTIYF.

The V and J genes are TRBV20-1 and TRBJ2-2, with 12 nucleotides matching TRBD2. This CDR3 spans 15 amino acids. Germline-derived CDR1 and CDR2 are DFQATT and SNEGSKA (reference sequence). J lost 4 bases, V lost 7 bases, and 7 bases had no gene match. The CDR3 here is CSVRTSGEPTGELFF. The CDR3 coding sequence is TGCAGTGTCCGGACTAGCGGGGAACCCACCGGGGAGCTGTTTTTT.

The rearrangement links TRBV11-1 to TRBJ2-1; 10 bases are a match to TRBD1. The CDR3 covers 15 residues. CDR1 is SGHAT, CDR2 FQDESV, per germline (reference sequence). V dropped 5 bases and J dropped 7; count of bases not matched to a gene: 8. In nucleotides, the CDR3 is TGTGCCAGCAGCCCGGGGGGACAGGGGAGAAATGAGCAGTTCTTC. It translates to CASSPGGQGRNEQFF. Together with reference TRBV11-1 and TRBJ2-1, the CDR3 gives the full variable domain: EAEVAQSPRYKITEKSQAVAFWCDPISGHATLYWYRQILGQGPELLVQFQDESVVDDSQLPKDRFSAERLKGVDSTLKIQPAELGDSAMYLCASSPGGQGRNEQFFGPGTRLTVL.